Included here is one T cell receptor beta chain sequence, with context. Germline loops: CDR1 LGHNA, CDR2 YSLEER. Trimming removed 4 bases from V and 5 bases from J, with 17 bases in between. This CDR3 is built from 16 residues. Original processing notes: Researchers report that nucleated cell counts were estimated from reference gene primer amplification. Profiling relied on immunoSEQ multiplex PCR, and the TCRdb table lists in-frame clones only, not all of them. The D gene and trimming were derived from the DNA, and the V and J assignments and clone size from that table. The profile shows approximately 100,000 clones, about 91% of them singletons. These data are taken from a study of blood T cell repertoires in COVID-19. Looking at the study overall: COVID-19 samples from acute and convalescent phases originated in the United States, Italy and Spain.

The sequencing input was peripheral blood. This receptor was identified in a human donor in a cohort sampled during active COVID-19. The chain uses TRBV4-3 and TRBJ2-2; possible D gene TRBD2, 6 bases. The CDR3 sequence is CASSPLGSGETGELFF. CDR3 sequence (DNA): TGCGCCAGCAGCCCCCTCGGTAGCGGAGAAACCGGGGAGCTGTTTTTT.